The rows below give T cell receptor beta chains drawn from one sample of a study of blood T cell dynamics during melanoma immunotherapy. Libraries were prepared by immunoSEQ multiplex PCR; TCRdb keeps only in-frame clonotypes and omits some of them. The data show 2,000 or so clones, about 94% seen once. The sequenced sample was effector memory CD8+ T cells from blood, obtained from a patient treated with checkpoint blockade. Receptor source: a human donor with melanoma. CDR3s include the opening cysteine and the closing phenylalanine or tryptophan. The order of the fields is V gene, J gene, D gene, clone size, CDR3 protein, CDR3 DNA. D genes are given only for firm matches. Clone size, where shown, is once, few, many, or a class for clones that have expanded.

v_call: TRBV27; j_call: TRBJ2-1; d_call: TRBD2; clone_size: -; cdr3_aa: CASSFRPSGLSYNEQFF; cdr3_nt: TGTGCCAGCAGTTTCCGTCCTAGCGGTTTGTCCTACAATGAGCAGTTCTTC
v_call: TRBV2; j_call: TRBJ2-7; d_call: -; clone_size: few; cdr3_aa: CASGDSYEQYF; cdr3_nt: TGTGCCAGCGGGGACTCCTACGAGCAGTACTTC
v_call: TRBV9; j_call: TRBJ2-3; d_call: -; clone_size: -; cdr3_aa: CASSVEAPDTQYF; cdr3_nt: TGTGCCAGCAGCGTAGAAGCTCCAGATACGCAGTATTTT
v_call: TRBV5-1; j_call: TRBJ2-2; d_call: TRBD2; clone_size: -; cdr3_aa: CASSLGPSGLVTGELFF; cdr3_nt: TGCGCCAGCAGCTTGGGTCCTTCGGGACTAGTAACCGGGGAGCTGTTTTTT
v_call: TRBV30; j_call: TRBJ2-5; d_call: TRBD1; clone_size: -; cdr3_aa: CAWSSGQGMGRETQYF; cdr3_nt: TGTGCCTGGAGTTCGGGACAGGGGATGGGTAGAGAGACCCAGTACTTC
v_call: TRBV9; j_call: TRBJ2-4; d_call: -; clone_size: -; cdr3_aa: CASSVAGVAKNIQYF; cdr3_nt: TGTGCCAGCAGCGTAGCCGGGGTCGCCAAAAACATTCAGTACTTC
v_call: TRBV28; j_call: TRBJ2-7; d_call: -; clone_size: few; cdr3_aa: CASRKDRGSHYEQYF; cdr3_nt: TGTGCCAGCAGAAAGGACAGAGGTTCCCACTACGAGCAGTACTTC
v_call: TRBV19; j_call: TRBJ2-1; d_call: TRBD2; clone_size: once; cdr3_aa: CASSITSGRANEQFF; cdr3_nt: TGTGCCAGTAGTATAACTAGCGGGAGGGCCAATGAGCAGTTCTTC
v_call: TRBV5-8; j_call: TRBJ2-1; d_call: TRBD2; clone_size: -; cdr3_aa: CASSLLGAGGPQDEQFF; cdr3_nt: TGTGCCAGCAGCTTGTTAGGCGCGGGAGGGCCTCAGGATGAGCAGTTCTTC
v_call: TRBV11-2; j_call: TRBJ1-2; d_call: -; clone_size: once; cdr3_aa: CASSLGQGRGYTF; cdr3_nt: TGTGCCAGCAGCTTAGGTCAGGGACGTGGCTACACCTTC
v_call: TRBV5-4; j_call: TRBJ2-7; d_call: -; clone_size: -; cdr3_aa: CASSPSDDDYEQYF; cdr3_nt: TGTGCCAGCAGCCCCAGCGATGATGACTACGAGCAGTACTTC
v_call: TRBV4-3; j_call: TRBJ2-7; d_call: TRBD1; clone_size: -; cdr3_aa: CASSPDRGYEQYF; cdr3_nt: TGCGCCAGCAGCCCGGACAGGGGCTACGAGCAGTACTTC
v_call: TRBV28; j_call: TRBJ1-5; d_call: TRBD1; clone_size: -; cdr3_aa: CASSFSGQEGYSNQPQHF; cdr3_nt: TGTGCCAGCAGTTTTTCCGGACAGGAGGGATATAGCAATCAGCCCCAGCATTTT
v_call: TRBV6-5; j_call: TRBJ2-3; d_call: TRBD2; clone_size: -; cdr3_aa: CASTPRAGGSDTQYF; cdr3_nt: TGTGCCAGCACCCCACGGGCGGGAGGCTCAGATACGCAGTATTTT
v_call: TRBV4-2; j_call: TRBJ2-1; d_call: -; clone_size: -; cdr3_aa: CASSQEDSPYNEQFF; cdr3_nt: TGTGCCAGCAGCCAAGAAGACAGTCCGTACAATGAGCAGTTCTTC
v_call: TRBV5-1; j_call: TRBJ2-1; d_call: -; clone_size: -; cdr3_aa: CASSLSLVGDPNEQFF; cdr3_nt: TGCGCCAGCAGCCTCAGTCTAGTGGGAGATCCCAATGAGCAGTTCTTC
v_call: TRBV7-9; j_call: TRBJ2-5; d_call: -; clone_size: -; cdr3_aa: CASSLPPFETQYF; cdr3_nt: TGTGCCAGCAGCTTACCGCCGTTCGAGACCCAGTACTTC
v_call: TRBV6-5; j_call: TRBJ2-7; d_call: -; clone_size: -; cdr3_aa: CASSYSWTRSSYEQYF; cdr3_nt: TGTGCCAGCAGTTACTCCTGGACAAGGAGCTCCTACGAGCAGTACTTC